Here is one TCR beta chain with its context. This clonotype appeared a few times. What this receptor recognizes is not known. Per-base quality was not reported, and no clone a single base away is much larger than it. This record comes from a study of T-cell memory formation after mild COVID-19 (dated by TCRdb to the early 2020s). Regarding the study in general: TCR sequence clusters from the two donors were found to be largely donor specific. Longitudinal TCRalpha and TCRbeta repertoire sequencing tracked T-cell clones expanding and contracting after mild COVID-19 in a couple of donors. The cohort comprised two young, previously healthy adult volunteers, one female and one male.

Spanning cysteine to phenylalanine, the CDR3 consists of 15 amino acids. Left in the record is the CDR3 DNA by itself, 45 bases read in frame from the first base. V gives up 0 bases and J gives up 2 bases, and the segment between their germline ends measures 9 bases. The germline V gene yields MNHEY for CDR1 and SVGAGI for CDR2. PBMCs were isolated by Ficoll-Paque density gradient centrifugation. Overall results and qualifications from the work: Contracting CD4+ clones turned up mainly in the CM and EM memory subsets, whereas EMRA was where CD8+ clones were enriched. Some responding clones were found in pre-infection memory, which suggests that pre-existing cross-reactive memory T cells took part in the SARS-CoV-2 response. The study covered only a couple of mild cases, and larger cohorts including severe cases with pre-infection samples were considered necessary. Clones that contracted from day 15 to 85 showed balanced CD4/CD8 phenotypes, whereas a second wave of clones that expanded from day 15 to 37 leaned towards CD4+. SARS-CoV-2 specificity of the second-wave clones peaking on day 37 was not confirmed.

Sequenced using an Illumina NovaSeq 6000. TCRalpha and TCRbeta cDNA libraries were built by 5'RACE with constant-segment primers, adding sample barcodes and unique molecular identifiers. Trizol reagent was used to extract RNA from every sample. The libraries were amplified in two PCR steps, and the second step added a second sample barcode and Illumina TruSeq adapters. Sequencing of libraries was performed on an Illumina NovaSeq with 2 x 150 bp paired-end reads. The paper's data handling went like this. The reads were demultiplexed and collapsed into UMI-guided consensus sequences using migec v1.2.7. With mixcr v2.1.11, UMI consensuses were aligned to TRA and TRB V and J templates and assembled into clonotypes. A clonotype was counted as expanded or contracted only if both edgeR and NoisET called the change significant, with noise models trained on biological replicates. For edgeR calls, the cutoffs were a false discovery rate-adjusted p below 0.01 and a log2 fold-change threshold of 1. PCA with hierarchical clustering of max-normalized trajectories of the 1000 most abundant clonotypes was used as exploratory dynamics analysis. Each responding clone was given a CD4 or CD8 phenotype based on the CD4+ and CD8+ repertoires, which had been sequenced separately. TCRdb trimmed public reads at Q25 via fastp, called clones via MiXCR and kept in-frame beta chains. CDR3 protein duplicates are merged, each entry listing the most common genes and DNA. TCRdb assigned the V and J calls; the authors' analysis was not used. This sample is represented by about 430,000 distinct CDR3 sequences; 20% to 25% of them were singletons. The top ten clonotypes cover 8.5% to 9% of the sample.

The TCR was taken from an adult woman who had mild COVID-19 (a few samples of this study predate the infection). The sample titles of this study are shuffled in the database, so cell type and time point are left out; the donor was told from shared clones. The chain is made from TRBV6-5 and TRBJ2-3, with the D gene too uncertain to name. Sequenced sample: PBMCs or a T cell subset sorted from them (not recorded which). The nucleotide sequence is TGTGCCAGCAGTTACTCGGATTCTATCACAGATACGCAGTATTTT. It encodes CASSYSDSITDTQYF.